What follows is one T cell receptor beta chain and its context. This record comes from a study of blood T cell repertoires in COVID-19. Looking at the study overall: Samples representing acute and convalescent COVID-19 were sourced from the United States, Italy and Spain.

Generated by immunoSEQ multiplex PCR, the TCRdb table keeps only in-frame clones and is missing some. The repertoire holds some 450,000 clones, about 91% seen once, with over 10% in the top ten. CDR3 length equals 16 residues. The V end lost 2 bases, the J end lost 1 base, and 14 bases lay between the germline ends. Germline assignment: CDR1 KGHDR and CDR2 SFDVKD. The receptor's source is a woman aged 50 to 60 with COVID-19, enrolled during active disease. The gene calls are TRBV24-1 and TRBJ2-7; D possibly corresponds to TRBD2 (6 bases). Sequencing used peripheral blood. The CDR3 sequence is CATSDCSGVLSYEQYF. The DNA for the CDR3 is TGTGCCACCAGTGATTGTTCGGGGGTCTTGTCCTACGAGCAGTACTTC.